The table lists the clone carrying this T cell receptor beta chain with a few counts. The data were taken from a study of T-cell memory formation after mild COVID-19. TCRdb reprocessed the 5' RACE reads via MiXCR and lists one record per CDR3 protein. The data contain fewer than 450,000 distinct CDR3 sequences, roughly 26% of them seen just once; the ten biggest clones take up 7.5% to 10%. Germline V gives CDR1 SEHNR, CDR2 FQNEAQ (reference sequence). The length of the CDR3 is 14 residues. V shed 2 bases and J shed 1 base, with 8 bases lying between them. Sequencing was performed on PBMCs or a T cell subset sorted from them (not recorded which). This clonotype was obtained from an adult woman who had mild COVID-19 (a few samples of this study predate the infection). Cell type and time point are not known. The genes are TRBV7-9 and TRBJ1-1, with unresolved D. The CDR3 spells CASSLFSPNTEAFF. The DNA of the CDR3 is TGTGCCAGCAGCTTATTTTCCCCGAACACTGAAGCTTTCTTT.